Listed here are 21 T cell receptor beta chains from one sample, sequenced in a study of OX40 agonist ivuxolimab in advanced cancers. The assay was immunoSEQ multiplex PCR, and TCRdb's table has in-frame clones only and misses some. The table has approximately 19,000 clones, 88% seen once. The sequences come from CD4+ or CD8+ T cells sorted from blood, collected in a trial of the OX40 agonist ivuxolimab. The receptors were sampled from an adult with an advanced solid tumor such as melanoma, head and neck, liver or kidney cancer.

This chain connects TRBV4-1 to TRBJ2-5; the match to TRBD1 covers 7 bases. The J segment lost 4 bases and the V segment lost 1 base, leaving 6 bases of the junction unmatched. The CDR3 has 15 amino acids. Germline assignment: CDR1 MGHRA and CDR2 YSYEKL. Written as DNA, the CDR3 is TGCGCCAGCAGCCAAGCGGACAGGCCGGGAGAGACCCAGTACTTC. Protein product: CASSQADRPGETQYF.

The J gene is TRBJ2-2, the V gene TRBV13; 8 bases are shared with TRBD1. Germline CDR1 PRHDT, CDR2 FYEKMQ (reference sequence). The CDR3 covers 16 residues. V dropped 5 bases and J dropped 5; count of bases not matched to a gene: 10. The CDR3 region is CASSPTGEDWTGELFF. The CDR3 nucleotides are TGTGCCAGCAGCCCGACAGGGGAGGATTGGACCGGGGAGCTGTTTTTT.

V and J are TRBV5-1 and TRBJ2-1; 11 nucleotides align to TRBD2. CDR3 length: 14 residues. The germline gives CDR1 SGHRS, CDR2 YFSETQ. V trimming: 5 bases; J trimming: 8 bases; junction bases outside the gene matches: 6. The CDR3 is CASRLAGGRDEQFF. The CDR3 DNA follows: TGCGCCAGCAGGTTAGCGGGGGGGCGTGATGAGCAGTTCTTC.

The chain couples TRBV7-9 to TRBJ2-7; 7 nucleotides align to TRBD1. The V gene's germline CDR1 is SEHNR and CDR2 FQNEAQ (reference sequence). The CDR3 spans 11 residues. J was trimmed by 7 bases and V by 3 bases; bases with no gene match: 0. CDR3 DNA: TGTGCCAGCAGCTTGACAGGGGAGCAGTACTTC. Its protein is CASSLTGEQYF.

The chain has TRBV7-9 and TRBJ2-7; 8 nucleotides line up with TRBD2. Losses at the gene ends were 3 bases for V and 7 bases for J; bases not matched to a gene: 5. In germline, CDR1 is SEHNR, CDR2 FQNEAQ (reference sequence). The CDR3 totals 13 residues. For the CDR3, the DNA is TGTGCCAGCAGCTTCGAACTAGCGGTAGAGCAGTACTTC. Its translation is CASSFELAVEQYF. Full variable domain (missing parts from reference TRBV7-9 and TRBJ2-7): DTGVSQNPRHKITKRGQNVTFRCDPISEHNRLYWYRQTLGQGPEFLTYFQNEAQLEKSRLLSDRFSAERPKGSFSTLEIQRTEQGDSAMYLCASSFELAVEQYFGPGTRLTVT.

This rearrangement joins TRBV4-1 to TRBJ2-7, with D perhaps TRBD1 or TRBD2 (5 bases each). Between the trimmed V and J ends, which lost 5 bases and 3 bases, there was a span of 17 bases. The germline gives CDR1 MGHRA, CDR2 YSYEKL. This CDR3 spans 15 amino acids. CDR3 DNA: TGCGCCAGCAGCTACCTGTGGGGCGCGGGCTACGAGCAGTACTTC. This encodes CASSYLWGAGYEQYF.

The chain joins TRBV7-9 to TRBJ2-5; TRBD2 is a possible D gene (7 bases). The germline CDR1 and CDR2 sequences are SEHNR and FQNEAQ (reference sequence). Trimming shortened V by 6 bases and J by 5 bases, and 13 bases separated the two germline ends. The CDR3 runs 13 residues. CDR3 DNA: TGTGCCAGCAGGGACGGGGGGCGTGAGACCCAGTACTTC. This translates into CASRDGGRETQYF.

The chain recombines TRBV10-3 with TRBJ2-5; 11 nucleotides align to TRBD1. The end of the DNA is better explained by TRBJ2-7, so the J call may be wrong. This CDR3 region has 14 residues. Germline-derived CDR1 and CDR2 are ENHRY and SYGVKD. CDR3 in amino acids: CAISPGQGDYEQYF. CDR3 sequence (DNA): TGTGCCATCAGTCCGGGACAGGGGGACTACGAGCAGTACTTC.

The genes are TRBV6-6 and TRBJ1-5; maybe TRBD1 (5 bases). V lost 4 bases, J lost 3 bases, and 10 bases lay in between. This CDR3 contains 14 residues. Germline CDR1 MNHNY, CDR2 SVGAGI (reference sequence). As DNA, the CDR3 is TGTGCCAGCAGTTTTGGGGCGGACAATCAGCCCCAGCATTTT. Translated: CASSFGADNQPQHF.

V gene TRBV27 combines with J gene TRBJ1-4; no clear D. Germline values: CDR1 MNHEY, CDR2 SMNVEV (reference sequence). This CDR3 contains 14 residues. Deletions cut 4 bases from V and 7 bases from J, with 13 bases between. This chain's CDR3 is CASSSTGGSEKLFF. As DNA, the CDR3 is TGTGCCAGCAGTTCCACCGGTGGTAGTGAAAAACTGTTTTTT.

The gene calls are TRBV11-2 and TRBJ2-7; D remains unclear. Germline CDR1 and CDR2: SGHAT and FQNNGV. Trimming removed 1 base from V and 9 bases from J, with 10 bases in between. The CDR3 extends over 12 amino acids. The CDR3: CASSLATSGQYF. The CDR3 bases are TGTGCCAGCAGCTTAGCCACAAGTGGGCAGTACTTC.

V is TRBV7-9 and J is TRBJ1-2; 7 bases fit TRBD1. Trimming at V came to 5 bases and at J to 8 bases, leaving 14 bases not matched to a gene. Germline CDR1 is SEHNR and CDR2 is FQNEAQ (reference sequence). The CDR3 extends over 15 amino acids. The CDR3 is CASSAASEGADGYTF. CDR3 coding DNA: TGTGCCAGCAGCGCCGCGTCGGAGGGGGCGGACGGCTACACCTTC.

The chain has TRBV5-1 and TRBJ2-1, with a tentative D call TRBD2 (5 bases). Germline V gene lookup returns CDR1 SGHRS and CDR2 YFSETQ. V lost 5 bases and J lost 10, with 19 bases in between. The CDR3 runs to 14 residues. CDR3 loop: CASSPYGVEWEQFF. The CDR3 DNA is TGCGCCAGCAGTCCGTACGGGGTAGAGTGGGAGCAGTTCTTC. Looking up the rest from reference TRBV5-1 and TRBJ2-1 gives the full variable domain: KAGVTQTPRYLIKTRGQQVTLSCSPISGHRSVSWYQQTPGQGLQFLFEYFSETQRNKGNFPGRFSGRQFSNSRSEMNVSTLELGDSALYLCASSPYGVEWEQFFGPGTRLTVL.

V and J are TRBV6-5 and TRBJ2-5, with 7 bases matching TRBD2. CDR3 length: 15 residues. V lost 2 bases, J lost 0 bases, and 3 bases stayed unmatched. CDR1 is MNHEY, CDR2 SVGAGI, per germline. CDR3 sequence (DNA): TGTGCCAGCAGTTACGACGGGGGGAACCAAGAGACCCAGTACTTC. This gives the protein CASSYDGGNQETQYF.

The rearrangement uses TRBV4-2 and TRBJ2-4; TRBD2 matches 9 bases. The CDR3 spans 16 residues. The germline V gene has CDR1 LGHNA and CDR2 YNFKEQ. V lost 0 bases to trimming and J lost 8 bases; unmatched junction nucleotides: 8. The CDR3 DNA sequence: TGTGCCAGCAGCCAAGATGGTAGCGGGAGTTCGGACATTCAGTACTTC. Its translation is CASSQDGSGSSDIQYF.

The rearrangement links TRBV6-1 to TRBJ2-7; TRBD1 agrees at 9 bases. There are 12 residues in the CDR3. Germline V CDR1 and CDR2: MNHNS, SASEGT. V shed 8 bases, J shed 4 bases, and the junction held 3 bases outside the gene matches. CDR3: CASGDRGYEQYF. The CDR3 coding sequence is TGTGCCAGCGGAGACAGGGGGTACGAGCAGTACTTC.

The rearrangement uses TRBV6-5 and TRBJ2-2; tentatively, D is TRBD2 (5 bases). The germline V gene encodes CDR1 MNHEY and CDR2 SVGAGI. The length of the CDR3 is 15 residues. The V gene lost 0 bases and the J gene lost 3 bases, with 8 bases spanning the gap. CDR3 loop: CASSYSAADTGELFF. CDR3 sequence (DNA): TGTGCCAGCAGTTACTCGGCAGCGGACACCGGGGAGCTGTTTTTT.

This clone was counted between two and nine times. The rearrangement uses TRBV9 and TRBJ2-7; TRBD2 might be the D (5 bases). Trimming stripped 4 bases from V and 1 base from J, with 15 bases between. The CDR3 spans 15 residues. Per the germline V gene, CDR1 is SGDLS and CDR2 is YYNGEE. CDR3 loop: CASSPGGRPSYEQYF. The CDR3 nucleotides are TGTGCCAGCAGCCCTGGAGGCCGACCGTCCTACGAGCAGTACTTC.

J is TRBJ2-7 and V is TRBV7-9; the D gene is possibly TRBD1 (6 bases). The V end lost 5 bases, the J end lost 4 bases, and 21 bases lay between the germline ends. The CDR3 has 16 residues. Germline V gene lookup returns CDR1 SEHNR and CDR2 FQNEAQ (reference sequence). CDR3 protein: CASSAPPPDRFYEQYF. In nucleotides, the CDR3 is TGTGCCAGCAGCGCCCCTCCCCCGGACAGATTTTACGAGCAGTACTTC. Full variable domain (outside the CDR3, taken from reference TRBV7-9 and TRBJ2-7): DTGVSQNPRHKITKRGQNVTFRCDPISEHNRLYWYRQTLGQGPEFLTYFQNEAQLEKSRLLSDRFSAERPKGSFSTLEIQRTEQGDSAMYLCASSAPPPDRFYEQYFGPGTRLTVT.

The chain combines TRBV25-1 with TRBJ1-1, with D tentatively TRBD1 (5 bases). Trimming pared 5 bases from V and 5 bases from J, leaving 15 bases between. Germline CDR1 reads MGHDK; CDR2 reads SYGVNS. CDR3 size: 14 residues. The CDR3 coding sequence is TGTGCCAGCAGTATGGGACCCTCGTGGACTGAAGCTTTCTTT. Its protein is CASSMGPSWTEAFF.

The V and J genes are TRBV2 and TRBJ2-5, with 7 bases lining up with TRBD2. This CDR3 spans 13 amino acids. Trimming removed 3 bases from V and 5 bases from J; junction bases left unmatched: 3. Germline V gene lookup returns CDR1 SNHLY and CDR2 FYNNEI. CDR3 sequence (DNA): TGTGCCAGCAGTGAGGGGGGGGTTGAGACCCAGTACTTC. Residues: CASSEGGVETQYF.